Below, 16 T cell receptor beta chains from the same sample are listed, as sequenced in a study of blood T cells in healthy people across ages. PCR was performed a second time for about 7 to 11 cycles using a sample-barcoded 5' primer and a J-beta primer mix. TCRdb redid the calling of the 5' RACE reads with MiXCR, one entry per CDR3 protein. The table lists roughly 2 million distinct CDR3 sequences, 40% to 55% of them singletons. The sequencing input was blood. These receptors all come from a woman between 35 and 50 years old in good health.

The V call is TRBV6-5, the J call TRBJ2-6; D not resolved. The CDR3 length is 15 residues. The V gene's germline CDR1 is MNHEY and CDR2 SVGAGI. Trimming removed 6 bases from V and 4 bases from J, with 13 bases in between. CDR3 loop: CASSPKWAGANVLTF. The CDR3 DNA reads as TGTGCCAGCAGCCCGAAGTGGGCCGGGGCCAACGTCCTGACTTTC.

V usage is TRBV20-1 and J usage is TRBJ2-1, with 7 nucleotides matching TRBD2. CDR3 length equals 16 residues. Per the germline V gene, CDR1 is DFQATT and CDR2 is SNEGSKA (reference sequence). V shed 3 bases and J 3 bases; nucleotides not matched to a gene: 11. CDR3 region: CSASFHRDYYYNEQFF. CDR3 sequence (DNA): TGCAGTGCTAGTTTCCACCGGGACTACTACTACAATGAGCAGTTCTTC.

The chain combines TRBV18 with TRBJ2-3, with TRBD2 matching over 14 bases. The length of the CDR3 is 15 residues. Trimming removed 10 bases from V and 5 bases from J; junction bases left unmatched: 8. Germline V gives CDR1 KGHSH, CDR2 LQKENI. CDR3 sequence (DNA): TGTGCCAACTCGCAAGGGACTAGCGGGAGAGATACGCAGTATTTT. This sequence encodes CANSQGTSGRDTQYF.

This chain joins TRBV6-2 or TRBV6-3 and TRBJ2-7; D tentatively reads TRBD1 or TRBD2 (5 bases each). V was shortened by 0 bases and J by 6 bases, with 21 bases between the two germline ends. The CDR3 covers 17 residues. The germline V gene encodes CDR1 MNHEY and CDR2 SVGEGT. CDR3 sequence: CASSYSRGRTVIGEQYF. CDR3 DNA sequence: TGTGCCAGCAGTTACTCGAGGGGACGGACCGTTATTGGCGAGCAGTACTTC.

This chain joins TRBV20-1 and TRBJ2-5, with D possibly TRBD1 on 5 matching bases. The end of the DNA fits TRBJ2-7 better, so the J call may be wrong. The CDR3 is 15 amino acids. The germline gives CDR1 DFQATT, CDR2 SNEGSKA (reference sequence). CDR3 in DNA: TGCAGTGCAACTTTCAGGCAGGGAATAGGTCGCGAGCAGTACTTC. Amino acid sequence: CSATFRQGIGREQYF.

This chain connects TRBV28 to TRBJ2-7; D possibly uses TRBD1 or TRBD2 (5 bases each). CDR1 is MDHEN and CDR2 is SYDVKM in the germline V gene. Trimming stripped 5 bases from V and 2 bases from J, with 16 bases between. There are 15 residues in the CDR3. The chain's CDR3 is CASSPIPGPTYEQYF. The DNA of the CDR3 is TGTGCCAGCAGTCCTATACCGGGACCTACCTACGAGCAGTACTTC.

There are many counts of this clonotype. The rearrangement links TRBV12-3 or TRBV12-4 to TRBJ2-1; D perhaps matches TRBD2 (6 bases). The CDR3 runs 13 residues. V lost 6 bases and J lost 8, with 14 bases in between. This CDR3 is CASSPGLSYEQFF. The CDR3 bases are TGTGCCAGCAGCCCGGGACTTTCTTATGAGCAGTTCTTC.

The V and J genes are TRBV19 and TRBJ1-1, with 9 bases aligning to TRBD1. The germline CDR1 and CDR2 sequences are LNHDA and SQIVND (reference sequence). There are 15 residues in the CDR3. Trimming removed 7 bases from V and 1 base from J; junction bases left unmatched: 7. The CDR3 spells CASTRPGQGNTEAFF. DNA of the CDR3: TGTGCCAGTACCAGACCGGGACAGGGGAACACTGAAGCTTTCTTT.

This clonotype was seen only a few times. CDR3 region: CASSLLADYGYTF. The CDR3, as DNA: TGTGCCAGCAGCTTATTGGCGGACTATGGCTACACCTTC. The V call is TRBV7-3, the J call TRBJ1-2; D unresolved. The CDR3 extends over 13 amino acids. V was clipped by 2 bases and J by 3 bases, with 7 bases between them. Germline CDR1 reads SGHTA; CDR2 reads FQGTGA. Based on the CDR3 plus reference TRBV7-3 and TRBJ1-2, the full variable domain is GAGVSQTPSNKVTEKGKYVELRCDPISGHTALYWYRQSLGQGPEFLIYFQGTGAADDSGLPNDRFFAVRPEGSVSTLKIQRTERGDSAVYLCASSLLADYGYTFGSGTRLTVV.

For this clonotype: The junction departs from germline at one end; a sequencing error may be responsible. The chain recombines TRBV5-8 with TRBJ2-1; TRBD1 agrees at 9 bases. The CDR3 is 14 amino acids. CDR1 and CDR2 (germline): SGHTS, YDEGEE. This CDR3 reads CATSNRGRVDEQFF. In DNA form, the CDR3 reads TGTGCCACCAGCAACAGGGGGCGCGTGGATGAGCAGTTCTTC. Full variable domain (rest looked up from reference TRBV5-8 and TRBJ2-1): EAGVTQSPTHLIKTRGQQATLRCSPISGHTSVYWYQQALGLGLQFLLWYDEGEERNRGNFPPRFSGRQFPNYSSELNVNALELEDSALYLCATSNRGRVDEQFFGPGTRLTVL.

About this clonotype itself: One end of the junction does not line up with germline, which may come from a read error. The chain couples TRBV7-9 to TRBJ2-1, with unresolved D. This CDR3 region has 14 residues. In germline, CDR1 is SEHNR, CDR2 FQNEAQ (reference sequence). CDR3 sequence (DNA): TGTGCCAGCAGCACGGCCCCCTCCTTCAATGAGCAGTTCTTC. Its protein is CASSTAPSFNEQFF.

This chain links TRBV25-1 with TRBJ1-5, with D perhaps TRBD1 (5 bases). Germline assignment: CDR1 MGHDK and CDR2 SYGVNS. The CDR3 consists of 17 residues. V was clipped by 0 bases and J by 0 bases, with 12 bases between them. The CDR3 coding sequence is TGTGCCAGCAGTGAATATACTTGGGGCGATAGCAATCAGCCCCAGCATTTT. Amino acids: CASSEYTWGDSNQPQHF.

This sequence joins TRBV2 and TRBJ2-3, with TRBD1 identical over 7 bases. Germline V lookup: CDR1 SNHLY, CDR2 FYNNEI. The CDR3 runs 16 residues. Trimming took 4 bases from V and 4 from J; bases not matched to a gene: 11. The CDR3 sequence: CASSAGTATYSDTQYF. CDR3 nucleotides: TGTGCCAGCAGTGCAGGGACAGCTACTTATTCAGATACGCAGTATTTT.

As DNA, the CDR3 is TGCGCCAGCAGCTGGGATGGGATGCGGGTCTATGGCTACACCTTC. It is translated as CASSWDGMRVYGYTF. The gene calls are TRBV5-1 and TRBJ1-2; no definite D call. There are 15 residues in the CDR3. Germline V gene data show CDR1 as SGHRS and CDR2 as YFSETQ. Trimming stripped 3 bases from V and 4 bases from J, with 16 bases between.

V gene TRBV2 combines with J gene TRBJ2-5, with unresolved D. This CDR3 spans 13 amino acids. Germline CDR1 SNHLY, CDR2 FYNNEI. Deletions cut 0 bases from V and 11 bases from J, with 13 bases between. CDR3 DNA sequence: TGTGCCAGCAGTGAAGCGAGAGACGGCGGACAGTACTTC. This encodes CASSEARDGGQYF.

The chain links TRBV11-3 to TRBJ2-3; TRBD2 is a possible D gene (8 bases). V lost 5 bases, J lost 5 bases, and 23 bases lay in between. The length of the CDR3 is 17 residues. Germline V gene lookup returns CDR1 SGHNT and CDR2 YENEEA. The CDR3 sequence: CASSLGGPASGLDTQYF. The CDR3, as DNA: TGTGCCAGCAGCCTAGGGGGCCCGGCTAGCGGGCTAGATACGCAGTATTTT.